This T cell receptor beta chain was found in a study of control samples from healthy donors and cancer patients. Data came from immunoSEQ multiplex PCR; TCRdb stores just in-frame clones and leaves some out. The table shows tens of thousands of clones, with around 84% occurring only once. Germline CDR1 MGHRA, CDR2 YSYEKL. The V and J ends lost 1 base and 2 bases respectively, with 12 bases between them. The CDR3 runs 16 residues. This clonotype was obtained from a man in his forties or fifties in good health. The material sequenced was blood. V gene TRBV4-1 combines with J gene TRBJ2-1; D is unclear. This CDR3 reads CASSQVDMVTYNEQFF. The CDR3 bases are TGCGCCAGCAGCCAAGTCGACATGGTGACCTACAATGAGCAGTTCTTC.